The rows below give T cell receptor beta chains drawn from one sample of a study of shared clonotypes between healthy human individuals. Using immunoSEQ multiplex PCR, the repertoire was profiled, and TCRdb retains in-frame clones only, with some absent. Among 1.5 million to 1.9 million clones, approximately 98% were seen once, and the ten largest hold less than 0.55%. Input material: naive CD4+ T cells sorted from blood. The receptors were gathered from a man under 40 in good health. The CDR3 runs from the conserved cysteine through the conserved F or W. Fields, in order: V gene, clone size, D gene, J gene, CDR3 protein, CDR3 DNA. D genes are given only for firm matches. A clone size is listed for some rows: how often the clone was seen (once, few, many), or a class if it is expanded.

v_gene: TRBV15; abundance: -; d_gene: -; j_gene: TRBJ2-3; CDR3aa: CATSRHIGDTQYF; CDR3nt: TGTGCCACCAGCAGGCATATAGGAGATACGCAGTATTTT
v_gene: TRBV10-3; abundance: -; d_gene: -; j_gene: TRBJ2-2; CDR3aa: CAISESMSGATGELFF; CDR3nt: TGTGCCATCAGTGAGTCGATGTCCGGGGCCACCGGGGAGCTGTTTTTT
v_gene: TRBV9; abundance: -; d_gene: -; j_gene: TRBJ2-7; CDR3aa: CASTSSPGGTVYEQYF; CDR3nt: TGTGCCAGCACGTCTTCACCCGGGGGAACCGTCTACGAGCAGTACTTC
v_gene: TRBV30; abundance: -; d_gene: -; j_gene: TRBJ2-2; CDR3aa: CAWSLLNTGELFF; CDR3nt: TGTGCCTGGAGTCTCCTTAACACCGGGGAGCTGTTTTTT
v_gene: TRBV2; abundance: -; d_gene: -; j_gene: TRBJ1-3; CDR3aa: CASRGGEFRSGNTIYF; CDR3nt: TGTGCCAGCAGAGGCGGGGAGTTTAGGTCTGGAAACACCATATATTTT
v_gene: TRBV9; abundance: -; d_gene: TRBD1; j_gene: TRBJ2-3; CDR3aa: CASSFRTGVTDTQYF; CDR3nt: TGTGCCAGCAGCTTTAGGACAGGGGTGACAGATACGCAGTATTTT
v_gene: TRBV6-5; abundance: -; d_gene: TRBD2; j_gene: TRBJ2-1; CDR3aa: CASSRPAGGPNEQFF; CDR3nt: TGTGCCAGCAGCCGGCCGGCGGGAGGGCCAAATGAGCAGTTCTTC
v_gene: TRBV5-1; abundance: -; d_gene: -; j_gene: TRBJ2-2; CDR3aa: CASRIGTSNTGELFF; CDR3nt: TGCGCCAGCAGAATTGGGACATCGAACACCGGGGAGCTGTTTTTT
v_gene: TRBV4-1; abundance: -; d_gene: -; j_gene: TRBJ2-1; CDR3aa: CASSQREVSLRYNEQFF; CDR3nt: TGCGCCAGCAGCCAGAGGGAGGTCTCTCTCCGCTACAATGAGCAGTTCTTC
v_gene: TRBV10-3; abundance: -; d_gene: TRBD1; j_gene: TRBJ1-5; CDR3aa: CAISEAGGNQPQHF; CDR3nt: TGTGCCATCAGTGAGGCAGGGGGAAATCAGCCCCAGCATTTT
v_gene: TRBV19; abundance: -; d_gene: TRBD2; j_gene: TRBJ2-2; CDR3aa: CAFRTSGSLTTGELFF; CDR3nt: TGTGCCTTTAGGACTAGCGGGAGCTTGACCACCGGGGAGCTGTTTTTT
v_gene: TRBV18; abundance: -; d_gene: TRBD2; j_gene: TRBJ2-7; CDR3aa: CASSRAGAVYEQYF; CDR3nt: TGTGCCAGCTCACGAGCGGGGGCGGTTTACGAGCAGTACTTC
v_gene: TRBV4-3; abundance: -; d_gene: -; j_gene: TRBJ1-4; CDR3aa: CASSQWTLATNEKLFF; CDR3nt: TGCGCCAGCAGCCAATGGACTCTAGCAACTAATGAAAAACTGTTTTTT
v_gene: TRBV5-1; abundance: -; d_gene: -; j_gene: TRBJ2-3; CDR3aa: CASSLSGASTDTQYF; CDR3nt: TGCGCCAGCAGCTTGTCAGGGGCCAGCACAGATACGCAGTATTTT
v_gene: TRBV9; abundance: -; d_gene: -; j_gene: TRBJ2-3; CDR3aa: CASSVAHVLTDTQYF; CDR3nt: TGTGCCAGCAGCGTAGCACATGTCCTCACAGATACGCAGTATTTT
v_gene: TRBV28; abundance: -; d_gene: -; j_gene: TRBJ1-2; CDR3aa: CASSGSNYGYTF; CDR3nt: TGTGCCAGCAGCGGCTCAAACTATGGCTACACCTTC
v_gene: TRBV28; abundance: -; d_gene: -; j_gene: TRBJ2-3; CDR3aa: CASSFPGADTQYF; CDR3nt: TGTGCCAGCAGTTTCCCCGGGGCAGATACGCAGTATTTT
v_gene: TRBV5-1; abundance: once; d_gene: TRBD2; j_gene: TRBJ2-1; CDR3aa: CASSGLAGSLWFF; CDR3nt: TGCGCCAGCTCGGGACTAGCGGGGTCCCTATGGTTCTTC
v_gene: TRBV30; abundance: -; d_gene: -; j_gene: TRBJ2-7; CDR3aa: CAWSYNGEQYF; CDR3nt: TGTGCCTGGAGTTATAACGGGGAGCAGTACTTC
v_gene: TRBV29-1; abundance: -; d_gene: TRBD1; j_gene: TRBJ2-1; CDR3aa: CSVERDRDMDEQFF; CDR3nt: TGCAGCGTTGAGAGGGACAGGGATATGGATGAGCAGTTCTTC
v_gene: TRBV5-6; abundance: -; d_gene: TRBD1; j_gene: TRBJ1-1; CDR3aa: CASSLRDRALNTEAFF; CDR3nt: TGTGCCAGCAGCTTGAGGGACAGGGCCCTGAACACTGAAGCTTTCTTT
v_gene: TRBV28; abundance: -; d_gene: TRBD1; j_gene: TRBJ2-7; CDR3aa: CVTKGQVGYEQYF; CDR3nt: TGTGTCACCAAGGGACAGGTAGGCTACGAGCAGTACTTC
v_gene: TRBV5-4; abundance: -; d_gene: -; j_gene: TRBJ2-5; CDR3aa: CASSQKEETQYF; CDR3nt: TGTGCCAGCAGTCAGAAAGAAGAGACCCAGTACTTC
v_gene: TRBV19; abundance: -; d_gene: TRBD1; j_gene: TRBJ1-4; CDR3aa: CASSIGDRGLEKLFF; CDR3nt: TGTGCCAGTAGTATCGGCGACAGGGGCCTGGAAAAACTGTTTTTT